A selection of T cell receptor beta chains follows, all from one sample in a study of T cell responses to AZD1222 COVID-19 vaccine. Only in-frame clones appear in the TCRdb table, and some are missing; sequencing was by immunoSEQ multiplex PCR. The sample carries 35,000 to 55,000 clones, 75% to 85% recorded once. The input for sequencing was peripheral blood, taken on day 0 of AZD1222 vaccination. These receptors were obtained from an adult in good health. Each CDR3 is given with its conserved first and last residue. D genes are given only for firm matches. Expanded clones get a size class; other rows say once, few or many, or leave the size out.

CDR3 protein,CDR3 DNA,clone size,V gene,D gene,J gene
CASSWGLDTQYF,TGTGCCAGCAGCTGGGGGCTCGATACGCAGTATTTT,.,TRBV12-3/TRBV12-4,.,TRBJ2-3
CASNWGRNGYTF,TGTGCCAGCAATTGGGGAAGGAATGGCTACACCTTC,once,TRBV28,.,TRBJ1-2
CASILSGEFSYEQYF,TGTGCCAGCATCCTTAGCGGGGAGTTCTCCTACGAGCAGTACTTC,.,TRBV11-2,TRBD2,TRBJ2-7
CASSWGKSQPQHF,TGTGCCAGCAGTTGGGGAAAGAGTCAGCCCCAGCATTTT,.,TRBV12-3/TRBV12-4,.,TRBJ1-5
CAWRDGMGRPLHF,TGTGCCTGGAGGGACGGTATGGGGAGACCCCTCCACTTT,.,TRBV30,.,TRBJ1-6
CASSPQTGGTGELFF,TGCGCCAGCAGCCCCCAGACAGGGGGGACCGGGGAGCTGTTTTTT,.,TRBV5-1,TRBD1,TRBJ2-2
CASSEAGGTNSNQPQHF,TGTGCCAGCAGTGAAGCCGGGGGGACAAATAGCAATCAGCCCCAGCATTTT,large,TRBV6-1,.,TRBJ1-5
CASSWTTQGYEQYF,TGTGCCAGCAGTTGGACAACTCAAGGCTACGAGCAGTACTTC,.,TRBV6-2/TRBV6-3,.,TRBJ2-7
CASSQLGQAYEQYF,TGCGCCAGCAGCCAACTGGGACAGGCCTACGAGCAGTACTTC,few,TRBV4-3,TRBD1,TRBJ2-7
CASSYRTHEQFF,TGTGCCAGCAGTTACAGAACCCATGAGCAGTTCTTC,.,TRBV6-5,.,TRBJ2-1
CATSGTASYEQYF,TGTGCCACCAGTGGGACAGCCTCCTACGAGCAGTACTTC,.,TRBV24-1,.,TRBJ2-7
CASSLRGGTPRNYGYTF,TGTGCCAGCAGTTTACGGGGAGGGACCCCGAGGAACTATGGCTACACCTTC,.,TRBV28,.,TRBJ1-2
CASSIDRADYGYTF,TGTGCCAGTAGTATAGACAGGGCTGACTATGGCTACACCTTC,.,TRBV19,.,TRBJ1-2
CASSPLGGNAETQYF,TGTGCCAGCAGTCCGCTGGGTGGGAACGCCGAGACCCAGTACTTC,.,TRBV9,.,TRBJ2-5
CASSLTVLNTEAFF,TGTGCCAGCAGCTTAACGGTCTTGAACACTGAAGCTTTCTTT,.,TRBV7-9,.,TRBJ1-1
CASSQEGGGGLTSYEQYF,TGTGCCAGCAGCCAAGAAGGCGGAGGGGGCTTAACCTCCTACGAGCAGTACTTC,large,TRBV4-2,.,TRBJ2-7
CASSLTNTDTQYF,TGCGCCAGCAGCTTGACAAACACAGATACGCAGTATTTT,once,TRBV5-1,.,TRBJ2-3
CASSQGQGNEQFF,TGCGCCAGCAGCCAAGGACAGGGGAATGAGCAGTTCTTC,.,TRBV4-1,TRBD1,TRBJ2-1
CASSTTGTPHQPQHF,TGTGCCAGTAGTACAACCGGGACACCCCATCAGCCCCAGCATTTT,.,TRBV19,.,TRBJ1-5
CASSQSGSGANVLTF,TGCGCCAGCAGCCAGTCGGGGTCTGGGGCCAACGTCCTGACTTTC,.,TRBV4-1,.,TRBJ2-6
CASSRTGRSGANVLTF,TGTGCCAGCAGCCGGACCGGACGCTCTGGGGCCAACGTCCTGACTTTC,.,TRBV11-3,.,TRBJ2-6
CASSSPGGSYEQYF,TGTGCCAGCAGCTCACCAGGGGGATCCTACGAGCAGTACTTC,.,TRBV5-4,TRBD1,TRBJ2-7
CASSLGRIGAENEQYF,TGTGCCAGCAGCCTGGGTCGCATAGGAGCTGAGAACGAGCAGTACTTC,.,TRBV11-3,.,TRBJ2-7
CATSDSSTTTDTQYF,TGTGCCACCAGTGATTCCTCGACTACCACAGATACGCAGTATTTT,.,TRBV24-1,.,TRBJ2-3
CASSVTIGSGANVLTF,TGTGCCAGCAGTGTCACCATTGGGAGTGGGGCCAACGTCCTGACTTTC,.,TRBV28,.,TRBJ2-6
CASGDRGGGTDTQYF,TGTGCCAGCGGGGACAGGGGAGGTGGCACAGATACGCAGTATTTT,.,TRBV2,TRBD1,TRBJ2-3
CASSSARREAFF,TGCGCCAGCAGCTCGGCCCGCCGTGAAGCTTTCTTT,few,TRBV4-1,.,TRBJ1-1
CASSELSYGELFF,TGTGCCAGCAGTGAATTAAGTTACGGGGAGCTGTTTTTT,.,TRBV2,.,TRBJ2-2
CASSLVSQGSGELFF,TGTGCCAGCAGCTTGGTTAGTCAGGGTAGCGGGGAGCTGTTTTTT,.,TRBV5-5,.,TRBJ2-2
CASSPGPIPGSYEQYF,TGTGCCAGCAGCCCTGGGCCCATCCCCGGGTCCTACGAGCAGTACTTC,.,TRBV5-6,.,TRBJ2-7
CASAQQVNQPQHF,TGCGCCAGCGCGCAACAGGTTAATCAGCCCCAGCATTTT,.,TRBV10-2,.,TRBJ1-5
CASSYSRQGYEQFF,TGTGCCAGCAGTTACTCCCGACAGGGCTATGAGCAGTTCTTC,.,TRBV6-5,TRBD1,TRBJ2-1
CASTIAGDHNNEQFF,TGCGCCAGCACCATAGCGGGGGATCATAACAATGAGCAGTTCTTC,.,TRBV5-1,TRBD2,TRBJ2-1
CASGGYHNEQFF,TGTGCCAGCGGGGGGTACCACAATGAGCAGTTCTTC,once,TRBV27,.,TRBJ2-1
CASSGGSGGSSYEQYF,TGCGCCAGCAGTGGAGGCAGCGGAGGGAGCTCCTACGAGCAGTACTTC,.,TRBV10-2,.,TRBJ2-7
CASSEAGGTVGDTQYF,TGTGCCAGCAGTGAAGCGGGGGGCACGGTGGGAGATACGCAGTATTTT,.,TRBV2,.,TRBJ2-3
CASSLVSGGHGYTF,TGCGCCAGCAGCTTGGTATCCGGGGGTCATGGCTACACCTTC,few,TRBV5-1,.,TRBJ1-2
CASSTTSGGPNNEQFF,TGTGCCAGCAGTACGACTAGCGGGGGGCCGAACAATGAGCAGTTCTTC,.,TRBV28,TRBD2,TRBJ2-1
CASSLEQFDYTF,TGTGCCAGCAGCTTAGAACAGTTTGACTACACCTTC,.,TRBV7-8,.,TRBJ1-2